Following are 6 T cell receptor beta chains from one sample sequenced in a study of cytomegalovirus exposure and HLA in healthy donors (dated by TCRdb to about 2017). Receptors were amplified or captured by the immunoSEQ multiplex PCR assay. For the multiplex PCR, a mixture combining 60 forward primers for TCR Vbeta segments and 13 reverse primers for TCR Jbeta segments was used. As stored in TCRdb, this immuneACCESS dataset retains in-frame rearrangements with V and J assigned. A fraction of the clones does not appear; measured against another copy, unresolved V genes explain less than half of the discrepancy, and the remainder lacks a known reason. The sample includes around 210,000 clones, with more than 60% observed a single time. About 1.7% of the sample rests with the top ten. What was sequenced was PBMCs. Receptor source: a man in his forties or fifties in good health and CMV-seronegative.

This clone was seen a few times. V gene TRBV9 combines with J gene TRBJ1-2; D is unclear. This CDR3 contains 12 residues. Between the trimmed V and J ends, which lost 3 bases and 4 bases, there was a span of 7 bases. Looked up from germline, CDR1 is SGDLS and CDR2 is YYNGEE. The DNA of the CDR3 is TGTGCCAGCAGCGCTGCTAGCTATGGCTACACCTTC. Protein: CASSAASYGYTF. The entire variable domain, with the rest obtained from reference TRBV9 and TRBJ1-2, is as follows: DSGVTQTPKHLITATGQRVTLRCSPRSGDLSVYWYQQSLDQGLQFLIQYYNGEERAKGNILERFSAQQFPDLHSELNLSSLELGDSALYFCASSAASYGYTFGSGTRLTVV.

This chain uses TRBV5-1 with TRBJ1-3; the D is unclear. CDR1 is SGHRS and CDR2 is YFSETQ in the germline V gene. Deletions cut 0 bases from V and 0 bases from J, with 10 bases between. The CDR3 has 16 residues. The DNA of the CDR3 is TGCGCCAGCAGCTTGGCCTCCGCCGGCTCTGGAAACACCATATATTTT. This codes for CASSLASAGSGNTIYF. Complete variable domain (other parts from reference TRBV5-1 and TRBJ1-3): KAGVTQTPRYLIKTRGQQVTLSCSPISGHRSVSWYQQTPGQGLQFLFEYFSETQRNKGNFPGRFSGRQFSNSRSEMNVSTLELGDSALYLCASSLASAGSGNTIYFGEGSWLTVV.

The chain recombines TRBV5-4 with TRBJ1-5, with D perhaps TRBD1 (5 bases). The V end lost 4 bases, the J end lost 5 bases, and 16 bases lay between the germline ends. CDR1 is SGHNT, CDR2 YYREEE, per germline (reference sequence). The length of the CDR3 is 15 residues. The CDR3 DNA reads as TGTGCCAGCAGCCCTGTTCCCGGCAGGGATCAGCCCCAGCATTTT. Protein product: CASSPVPGRDQPQHF.

As concerns this clone: Different DNA sequences within this sample yield the same CDR3. V gene TRBV29-1 combines with J gene TRBJ2-3; TRBD2 matches 8 bases. The trim removed 3 bases at V and 6 bases at J, leaving 2 bases unmatched. The CDR3 length is 12 residues. The germline V gene encodes CDR1 SQVTM and CDR2 ANQGSEA. The CDR3 loop is CSVEGGRDTQYF. CDR3 nucleotide sequence: TGCAGCGTTGAGGGCGGGAGGGATACGCAGTATTTT.

CDR3 in amino acids: CASSLSRGTGDEKLFF. In nucleotides, the CDR3 is TGTGCCAGCAGTTTAAGTAGGGGGACAGGGGACGAAAAACTGTTTTTT. The chain joins TRBV27 to TRBJ1-4; 10 positions agree with TRBD1. The CDR3 spans 16 residues. Germline V gene sequence: CDR1 MNHEY, CDR2 SMNVEV (reference sequence). J was trimmed by 8 bases and V by 2 bases; bases with no gene match: 8.

The rearrangement links TRBV7-2 to TRBJ1-1, with D uncertain. The V gene's germline CDR1 is SGHTA and CDR2 FQGNSA. The CDR3 covers 14 residues. V lost 1 base to trimming and J lost 4 bases, with 10 bases between them. The CDR3 spells CASSLVAEGTEAFF. As DNA, the CDR3 is TGTGCCAGCAGCTTAGTGGCCGAGGGCACTGAAGCTTTCTTT.